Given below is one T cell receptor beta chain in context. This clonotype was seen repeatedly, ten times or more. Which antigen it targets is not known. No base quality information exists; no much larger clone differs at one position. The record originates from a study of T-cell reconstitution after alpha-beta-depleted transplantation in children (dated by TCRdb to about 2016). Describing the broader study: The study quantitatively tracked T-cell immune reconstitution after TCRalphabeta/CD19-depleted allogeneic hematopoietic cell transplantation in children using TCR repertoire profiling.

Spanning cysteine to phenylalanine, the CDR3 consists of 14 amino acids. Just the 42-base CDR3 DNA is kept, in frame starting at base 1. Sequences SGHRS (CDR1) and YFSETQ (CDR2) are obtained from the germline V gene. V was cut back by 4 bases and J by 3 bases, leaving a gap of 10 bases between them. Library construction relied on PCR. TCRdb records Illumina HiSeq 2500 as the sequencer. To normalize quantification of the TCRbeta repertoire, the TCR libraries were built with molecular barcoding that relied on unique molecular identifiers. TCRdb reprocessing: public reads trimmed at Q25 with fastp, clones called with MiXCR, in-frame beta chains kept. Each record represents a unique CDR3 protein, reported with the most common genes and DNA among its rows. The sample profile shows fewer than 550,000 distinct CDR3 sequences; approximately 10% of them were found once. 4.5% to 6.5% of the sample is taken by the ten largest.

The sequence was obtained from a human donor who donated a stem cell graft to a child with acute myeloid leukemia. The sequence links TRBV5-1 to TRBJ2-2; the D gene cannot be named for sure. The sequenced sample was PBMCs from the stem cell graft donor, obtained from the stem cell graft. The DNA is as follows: TGCGCCAGCAGCGATGGAACCTACACCGGGGAGCTGTTTTTT. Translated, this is CASSDGTYTGELFF.